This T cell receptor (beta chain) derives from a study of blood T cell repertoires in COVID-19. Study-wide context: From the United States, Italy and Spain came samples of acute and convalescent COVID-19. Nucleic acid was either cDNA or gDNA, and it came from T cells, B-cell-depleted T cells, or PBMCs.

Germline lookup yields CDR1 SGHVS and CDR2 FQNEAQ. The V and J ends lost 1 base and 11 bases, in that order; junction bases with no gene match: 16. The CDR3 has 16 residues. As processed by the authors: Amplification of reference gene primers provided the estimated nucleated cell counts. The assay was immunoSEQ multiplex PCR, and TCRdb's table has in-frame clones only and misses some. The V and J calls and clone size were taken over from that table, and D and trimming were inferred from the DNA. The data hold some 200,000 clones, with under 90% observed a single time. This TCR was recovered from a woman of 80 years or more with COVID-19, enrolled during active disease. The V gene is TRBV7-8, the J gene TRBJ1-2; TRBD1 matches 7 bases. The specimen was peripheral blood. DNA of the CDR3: TGTGCCAGCAGCTTAGTTACCCGGGACAGCGGGTTTGGTTACACCTTC. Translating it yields CASSLVTRDSGFGYTF.